This T cell receptor beta chain was retrieved from a study of identical twins. General study findings and limits: Because invariant MAIT and iNKT cells could be present, zero-insertion analyses could be partly confounded. Beta out-of-frame sequences showed weaker excess twin sharing.

V lost 6 bases to trimming and J lost 1 base, with 9 bases between them. The CDR3 covers 13 residues. The germline gives CDR1 SNHLY, CDR2 FYNNEI. One entry per CDR3 protein results from TCRdb running MiXCR on the 5' RACE reads. Here the sample spans 450,000 to 600,000 distinct CDR3 sequences, approximately 20% being singletons. Comments on this clonotype: Its antigen is still unknown.

These same records also appear under a second study, on yellow fever vaccine responses in identical twins.

The sequence derives from a woman under 30 in good health. The rearrangement links TRBV2 to TRBJ2-5; no reliable D call. Material for sequencing was CD4+ T cells sorted from blood. CDR3 protein: CASRPDFQETQYF. The CDR3 DNA follows: TGTGCCAGCAGGCCCGATTTCCAAGAGACCCAGTACTTC.